The 25 T cell receptor beta chains listed next were all sequenced from one sample in a study of cytomegalovirus exposure and HLA in healthy donors. In the PCR, 60 Vbeta and 13 Jbeta primers were used. TCRdb's table, derived via immunoSEQ multiplex PCR, lists solely in-frame clones and lacks some. The profile shows some 100,000 clones, about 75% of them singletons. Material: PBMCs. The receptors were gathered from a man aged 45 to 65 in good health and CMV-seronegative.

The chain couples TRBV5-6 to TRBJ1-2; TRBD1 agrees at 7 bases. The CDR3 sequence is 17 residues long. After removal of 4 bases from V and 0 bases from J, the junction contained 12 bases not matched to a gene. Germline V gives CDR1 SGHDT, CDR2 YYEEEE. The CDR3 coding sequence is TGTGCCAGCAGCAGCCCGAGGGACAGCTTTCCTAACTATGGCTACACCTTC. Encoded protein: CASSSPRDSFPNYGYTF.

V gene TRBV19 combines with J gene TRBJ1-6, with D uncertain. From germline, CDR1 is LNHDA and CDR2 SQIVND (reference sequence). The V end lost 5 bases, the J end lost 7 bases, and 9 bases lay between the germline ends. The CDR3 runs 13 residues. CDR3 sequence (DNA): TGTGCCAGTAGTCCTAACGGGAATTCACCCCTCCACTTT. This gives the protein CASSPNGNSPLHF.

The CDR3 sequence is CASGETLQYF. Written as DNA, the CDR3 is TGTGCCAGCGGGGAGACATTGCAGTACTTC. V usage is TRBV28 and J usage is TRBJ2-7; TRBD2 might be the D (5 bases). V lost 8 bases and J 9 bases, leaving 11 bases between the germline ends. The CDR3 covers 10 residues. CDR1 MDHEN and CDR2 SYDVKM come from the germline V gene.

CDR3 nucleotides: TGCAGCGTTGTCCGGGACAGGGGGAGCAATGAGCAGTTCTTC. Its protein is CSVVRDRGSNEQFF. The chain uses TRBV29-1 and TRBJ2-1, with 11 bases matching TRBD1. This CDR3 is built from 14 residues. The J segment lost 6 bases and the V segment lost 4 bases, leaving 5 bases of the junction unmatched. Germline loops: CDR1 SQVTM, CDR2 ANQGSEA.

This sequence joins TRBV18 and TRBJ1-1; no firm D call. Trimming stripped 6 bases from V and 6 bases from J, with 17 bases between. The CDR3 length is 14 residues. From germline, CDR1 is KGHSH and CDR2 LQKENI. The CDR3: CASSLGRINAEAFF. The CDR3 coding sequence is TGTGCCAGCTCCTTGGGGAGAATAAACGCTGAAGCTTTCTTT.

The chain combines TRBV30 with TRBJ1-3, with D possibly being TRBD1 (5 bases). Germline-derived CDR1 and CDR2 are GTSNPN and SVGIG (reference sequence). The CDR3 sequence is 13 residues long. The V and J ends lost 7 bases and 2 bases respectively, with 12 bases between them. CDR3 in DNA: TGTGCCTCCCCGGGCAGGGCTGGAAACACCATATATTTT. It yields the protein CASPGRAGNTIYF.

The table lists this clone with a few counts. The chain joins TRBV7-9 to TRBJ1-4, with D perhaps matching TRBD1 (5 bases). With 5 bases removed from V and 8 bases from J, the gap between germline ends came to 18 bases. The CDR3 extends over 15 amino acids. Germline V gene sequence: CDR1 SEHNR, CDR2 FQNEAQ (reference sequence). The chain's CDR3 is CASSPGGVEREKLFF. DNA of the CDR3: TGTGCCAGCAGCCCCGGAGGGGTAGAGAGGGAAAAACTGTTTTTT.

The chain carries TRBV29-1 and TRBJ2-3, with 9 bases matching TRBD2. Germline-derived CDR1 and CDR2 are SQVTM and ANQGSEA. This CDR3 comprises 14 residues. The V segment lost 4 bases and the J segment 4 bases; nucleotides outside the gene matches: 6. This CDR3 reads CSVGLAGRADTQYF. In DNA form, the CDR3 reads TGCAGCGTTGGCCTAGCGGGGAGGGCAGATACGCAGTATTTT.

The rearrangement joins TRBV30 to TRBJ2-1; tentatively, D is TRBD1 (6 bases). The CDR3 spans 13 residues. V was shortened by 2 bases and J by 7 bases, with 12 bases between the two germline ends. Germline V lookup: CDR1 GTSNPN, CDR2 SVGIG (reference sequence). CDR3 bases: TGTGCCTGGAGTTCAGGGGCTATGAATGAGCAGTTCTTC. It yields the protein CAWSSGAMNEQFF.

This chain's CDR3 is CASSGGETYNEQFF. The CDR3 nucleotides read TGCGCCAGCAGCGGGGGGGAGACCTACAATGAGCAGTTCTTC. V and J are TRBV5-1 and TRBJ2-1; 7 positions match TRBD2. This CDR3 contains 14 residues. CDR1 is SGHRS and CDR2 is YFSETQ in the germline V gene. The V segment lost 4 bases and the J segment 2 bases; nucleotides outside the gene matches: 3.

V is TRBV28 and J is TRBJ1-1, with D maybe TRBD1 (6 bases). Germline loops: CDR1 MDHEN, CDR2 SYDVKM. The CDR3 is made up of 14 amino acids. Deletions cut 3 bases from V and 1 base from J, with 9 bases between. The CDR3 here is CASSLGHPNTEAFF. The DNA of the CDR3 is TGTGCCAGCAGTTTGGGACACCCGAACACTGAAGCTTTCTTT.

Points on this clone: This same CDR3 is encoded by further DNA sequences in the sample. The gene calls are TRBV21-1 and TRBJ2-1; TRBD1, the table's D call, lacks a check against the DNA. TRBV21-1 is a pseudogene. This CDR3 contains 16 residues. In DNA, the CDR3 is TGCGCCAGCAGCAAAGCCCCGGGACAGGGCTCCAATGAGCAGTTCTTC. This translates into CASSKAPGQGSNEQFF.

This clone occurred a few times. CDR3 DNA sequence: TGCGCCAGCAGCCAAGACAGGGCGAAGTCCTACGAGCAGTACTTC. Translated, it gives CASSQDRAKSYEQYF. V usage is TRBV4-3 and J usage is TRBJ2-7, with D tentatively TRBD1 (5 bases). Germline assignment: CDR1 LGHNA and CDR2 YSLEER. The CDR3 has 15 amino acids. V was shortened by 0 bases and J by 1 base, with 10 bases between the two germline ends.

This chain uses TRBV6-1 with TRBJ1-1, with 7 bases that match TRBD1. Germline V gene data show CDR1 as MNHNS and CDR2 as SASEGT. CDR3 length: 14 amino acids. V dropped 3 bases and J dropped 4; count of bases not matched to a gene: 5. In nucleotides, the CDR3 is TGTGCCAGCAGTGACCAGACAGGGTCCACTGAAGCTTTCTTT. It is translated as CASSDQTGSTEAFF.

The chain employs TRBV27 and TRBJ2-5, with a weak D call TRBD2 (6 bases). Trimming removed 2 bases from V and 4 bases from J, with 14 bases in between. CDR3 length: 15 amino acids. Germline V lookup: CDR1 MNHEY, CDR2 SMNVEV (reference sequence). The DNA of the CDR3 is TGTGCCAGCAGTTTAAGGGACTTCGGAGGAGAGACCCAGTACTTC. The encoded protein is CASSLRDFGGETQYF.

This clone has only one observation. V usage is TRBV30 and J usage is TRBJ2-3; 12 nucleotides match TRBD2. Germline V CDR1 and CDR2: GTSNPN, SVGIG (reference sequence). Trimming cost V 0 bases and J 6 bases; bases outside gene matches: 19. This CDR3 comprises 20 residues. The CDR3 loop reads CAWSVRWGPPSGRDGDTQYF. The CDR3 nucleotides read TGTGCCTGGAGTGTACGCTGGGGTCCCCCTAGCGGGAGGGACGGGGATACGCAGTATTTT. Based on the CDR3 plus reference TRBV30 and TRBJ2-3, the full variable domain is SQTIHQWPATLVQPVGSPLSLECTVEGTSNPNLYWYRQAAGRGLQLLFYSVGIGQISSEVPQNLSASRPQDRQFILSSKKLLLSDSGFYLCAWSVRWGPPSGRDGDTQYFGPGTRLTVL.

The DNA of the CDR3 is TGTGCCAGCCAGACCCGGACAGTACCAAAAGAGACCCAGTACTTC. Translated, it gives CASQTRTVPKETQYF. The genes are TRBV2 and TRBJ2-5; possibly TRBD1 for D (6 bases). This CDR3 is built from 15 residues. Trimming removed 8 bases at V and 3 bases at J, with 19 bases between. Germline V CDR1 and CDR2: SNHLY, FYNNEI. Supplemented by reference TRBV2 and TRBJ2-5, the full variable domain reads EPEVTQTPSHQVTQMGQEVILRCVPISNHLYFYWYRQILGQKVEFLVSFYNNEISEKSEIFDDQFSVERPDGSNFTLKIRSTKLEDSAMYFCASQTRTVPKETQYFGPGTRLLVL.

This clone was seen only a few times. The V call is TRBV6-1, the J call TRBJ2-7, with a possible D match to TRBD2 (6 bases). The V end lost 6 bases, the J end lost 6 bases, and 12 bases lay between the germline ends. The CDR3 covers 12 residues. From germline, CDR1 is MNHNS and CDR2 SASEGT. Here the CDR3 DNA reads TGTGCCAGCAGAACATCCGGGGGCGAGCAGTACTTC. Protein: CASRTSGGEQYF.

The chain has TRBV18 and TRBJ2-2; 7 bases are shared with TRBD1. Germline V gene data show CDR1 as KGHSH and CDR2 as LQKENI. Trimming cost V 3 bases and J 3 bases; bases outside gene matches: 10. The CDR3 covers 17 residues. The CDR3 here is CASSPTYSTGHTGELFF. The CDR3, as DNA: TGTGCCAGCTCACCTACTTATTCGACAGGGCACACCGGGGAGCTGTTTTTT. The full variable domain, in which reference TRBV18 and TRBJ2-2 provide the parts outside the CDR3, is NAGVMQNPRHLVRRRGQEARLRCSPMKGHSHVYWYRQLPEEGLKFMVYLQKENIIDESGMPKERFSAEFPKEGPSILRIQQVVRGDSAAYFCASSPTYSTGHTGELFFGEGSRLTVL.

This chain links TRBV7-9 with TRBJ1-1; D might be TRBD1 (5 bases). The V gene's germline CDR1 is SEHNR and CDR2 FQNEAQ (reference sequence). V gave up 0 bases and J gave up 6 bases, with 17 bases separating them. The CDR3 length is 16 residues. CDR3 nucleotide sequence: TGTGCCAGCAGCTTAGCCCTAGTGGGAAGGGGCGCTGAAGCTTTCTTT. It encodes CASSLALVGRGAEAFF.

The chain combines TRBV19 with TRBJ2-5; tentative D call: TRBD2 (5 bases). Germline assignment: CDR1 LNHDA and CDR2 SQIVND (reference sequence). This CDR3 has 15 amino acids. V dropped 4 bases and J dropped 4 bases, with 16 bases sitting between them. The CDR3 loop is CASSRQTEGPETQYF. CDR3 nucleotide sequence: TGTGCCAGTAGTAGACAAACTGAGGGCCCAGAGACCCAGTACTTC.

The rearrangement uses TRBV19 and TRBJ2-2, with D possibly TRBD1 on 5 matching bases. The germline V and J ends were trimmed by 4 bases and 1 base, with 7 bases remaining between them. The CDR3 extends over 14 amino acids. Per the germline V gene, CDR1 is LNHDA and CDR2 is SQIVND (reference sequence). CDR3 coding DNA: TGTGCCAGTAGTAACACAGGGAACACCGGGGAGCTGTTTTTT. It is translated as CASSNTGNTGELFF.

The chain carries TRBV5-1 and TRBJ1-1; D gene uncertain. CDR3 size: 13 residues. V lost 5 bases, J lost 1 base, and 9 bases lay in between. Per the germline V gene, CDR1 is SGHRS and CDR2 is YFSETQ. The CDR3: CASRLPGNTEAFF. The CDR3 bases are TGCGCCAGCAGATTGCCGGGGAACACTGAAGCTTTCTTT.

The chain carries TRBV28 and TRBJ1-4, with D possibly being TRBD1 (6 bases). V gave up 6 bases and J gave up 7 bases, with 18 bases separating them. The CDR3 is 15 amino acids. Germline V CDR1 and CDR2: MDHEN, SYDVKM. CDR3 nucleotide sequence: TGTGCCAGCAGAAACCAGGGGCCCCTTAGTGAAAAACTGTTTTTT. This translates into CASRNQGPLSEKLFF.

This chain uses TRBV2 with TRBJ2-5, with TRBD1 matching 8 bases. The trim removed 8 bases at V and 3 bases at J, leaving 17 bases unmatched. The CDR3 is 17 amino acids. Germline lookup yields CDR1 SNHLY and CDR2 FYNNEI. CDR3 DNA: TGTGCCAGCTCGGTTGGGCGACCGGGACAGGTTAAAGAGACCCAGTACTTC. Protein: CASSVGRPGQVKETQYF.